The source of this T cell receptor beta chain is a study of monozygotic twins with inflammatory bowel disease. CDR3 length: 14 amino acids. In germline, CDR1 is MNHEY, CDR2 SVGAGI. TCRdb reprocessed the 5' RACE reads, keeping one entry per CDR3 protein, no DNA. This table holds 110,000 to 150,000 distinct CDR3 sequences. The chain recombines TRBV6-5 with TRBJ2-7; TCRdb gives TRBD1 as the D gene, but with no DNA this cannot be confirmed. The specimen sequenced was blood. This clonotype originated in a human donor with ulcerative colitis or Crohn's disease, or a healthy co-twin of an affected twin (not recorded which). Here the CDR3 reads CASSYRDKTYEQYF.